A single sample gave rise to the 27 T cell receptor beta chains below, sequenced in a study of blood T cell repertoires in COVID-19. Data came from immunoSEQ multiplex PCR; TCRdb stores just in-frame clones and leaves some out. The table includes about 320,000 clones, around 82% detected once. The sequenced sample was peripheral blood. All receptors come from a woman between 45 and 65 years old with acute or convalescent COVID-19.

This clone was detected a few times. This chain uses TRBV10-3 with TRBJ2-7; 8 bases agree with TRBD1. Germline V gene sequence: CDR1 ENHRY, CDR2 SYGVKD. V dropped 7 bases and J dropped 3; count of bases not matched to a gene: 14. CDR3 size: 16 residues. This CDR3 reads CAIIADRVPISYEQYF. The CDR3 DNA is TGTGCCATCATAGCGGACAGGGTTCCCATAAGCTACGAGCAGTACTTC.

The J gene is TRBJ1-1, the V gene TRBV10-3; 8 bases fit TRBD1. CDR1 is ENHRY and CDR2 is SYGVKD in the germline V gene. Trimming cost V 10 bases and J 1 base; bases outside gene matches: 2. This CDR3 contains 12 residues. As DNA, the CDR3 is TGTGCCACAGGACAGGGGAACACTGAAGCTTTCTTT. Its protein is CATGQGNTEAFF.

V is TRBV25-1 and J is TRBJ2-5, with 10 bases fitting TRBD1. The CDR3 contains 13 residues. Looked up from germline, CDR1 is MGHDK and CDR2 is SYGVNS. The ends lost 2 bases at V and 7 bases at J; junction bases unmatched: 1. CDR3 sequence: CASSEGDRGTQYF. The CDR3 DNA reads TGTGCCAGCAGTGAAGGGGACAGGGGGACCCAGTACTTC.

This chain joins TRBV11-1 and TRBJ2-3, with 8 positions matching TRBD2. Germline-derived CDR1 and CDR2 are SGHAT and FQDESV (reference sequence). The CDR3 contains 14 residues. The J segment lost 5 bases and the V segment lost 3 bases, leaving 4 bases of the junction unmatched. The CDR3 DNA reads as TGTGCCAGCAGCTTTAGCGGGGCAGGAGATACGCAGTATTTT. It encodes CASSFSGAGDTQYF.

CDR3 coding DNA: TGTGCCAGCATACCCCAAACCCGGCAGCCCCAGCATTTT. Translating it yields CASIPQTRQPQHF. The V gene is TRBV6-5, the J gene TRBJ1-5; no reliable D call. The germline CDR1 and CDR2 sequences are MNHEY and SVGAGI. The V end lost 7 bases, the J end lost 7 bases, and 14 bases lay between the germline ends. There are 13 residues in the CDR3.

The chain carries TRBV9 and TRBJ2-5; no reliable D call. The V end was cut by 1 base, the J end by 1 base, with 17 bases between. CDR1 SGDLS and CDR2 YYNGEE come from the germline V gene. The CDR3 has 17 amino acids. The CDR3 sequence: CASSVFPGPLIQETQYF. DNA for the CDR3: TGTGCCAGCAGCGTATTCCCGGGTCCACTGATCCAAGAGACCCAGTACTTC.

As concerns this clone: This may arise from a read error, as a much more abundant clone is one base away. V usage is TRBV27 and J usage is TRBJ1-1, with 7 bases that match TRBD1. The CDR3 is made up of 13 amino acids. The trim removed 5 bases at V and 3 bases at J, leaving 3 bases unmatched. The germline CDR1 and CDR2 sequences are MNHEY and SMNVEV (reference sequence). The CDR3 region has the DNA TGTGCCAGCAGTCGGCAGGGGGACACTGAAGCTTTCTTT. Protein: CASSRQGDTEAFF.

This chain links TRBV10-2 with TRBJ1-2; 9 positions agree with TRBD1. This CDR3 is 16 amino acids long. Germline V CDR1 and CDR2: WSHSY, SAAADI. V shed 3 bases, J shed 6 bases, and the junction held 11 bases outside the gene matches. CDR3 sequence (DNA): TGCGCCAGCAGTGATTCGCCCGGGACAGGGACCGATGGCTACACCTTC. Its protein is CASSDSPGTGTDGYTF.

The chain uses TRBV19 and TRBJ1-2, with 8 positions matching TRBD1. V lost 2 bases and J lost 7; bases outside the gene matches: 3. The CDR3 has 13 amino acids. Germline CDR1 LNHDA, CDR2 SQIVND (reference sequence). In DNA, the CDR3 is TGTGCCAGTAGTATACAGGGGGCGGCTGGCTACACCTTC. Protein: CASSIQGAAGYTF.

The chain is built from TRBV19 and TRBJ1-3; a possible D gene is TRBD1 (6 bases). The germline V and J ends were trimmed by 0 bases and 7 bases, with 10 bases remaining between them. The germline CDR1 and CDR2 sequences are LNHDA and SQIVND (reference sequence). This CDR3 is built from 14 residues. The DNA of the CDR3 is TGTGCCAGTAGTATAGACCGCCAGGGGAACACCATATATTTT. This gives the protein CASSIDRQGNTIYF.

The chain carries TRBV5-1 and TRBJ1-3; 7 bases map to TRBD1. Germline CDR1 and CDR2: SGHRS and YFSETQ. The CDR3 totals 15 residues. V dropped 5 bases and J dropped 0; count of bases not matched to a gene: 5. The DNA for the CDR3 is TGCGCCAGCAGTGTGGGACAGCTCTCTGGAAACACCATATATTTT. This encodes CASSVGQLSGNTIYF.

As to this clone: The identical CDR3 is also encoded by other nucleotide sequences in the sample. The rearrangement links TRBV5-1 to TRBJ2-3; 9 nucleotides match TRBD1. J lost 5 bases, V lost 4 bases, and 5 bases had no gene match. The CDR3 covers 14 residues. Germline V lookup: CDR1 SGHRS, CDR2 YFSETQ. The CDR3: CASSPGQGKDTQYF. The CDR3 DNA reads as TGCGCCAGCAGCCCGGGACAGGGTAAAGATACGCAGTATTTT.

The gene calls are TRBV19 and TRBJ1-3; the D is unclear. Trimming pared 3 bases from V and 8 bases from J, leaving 17 bases between. CDR3 size: 15 residues. Per the germline V gene, CDR1 is LNHDA and CDR2 is SQIVND (reference sequence). The CDR3 DNA reads as TGTGCCAGTAGTATCTACTCGCGTTCAATGGACACCATATATTTT. This gives the protein CASSIYSRSMDTIYF.

V gene TRBV5-1 combines with J gene TRBJ1-5; TRBD1 is a possible D gene (5 bases). Trimming removed 4 bases from V and 4 bases from J, with 15 bases in between. Germline V gene lookup returns CDR1 SGHRS and CDR2 YFSETQ. CDR3 size: 15 residues. This CDR3 is CASSPLGRPNQPQHF. CDR3 DNA sequence: TGCGCCAGCAGCCCCCTGGGGCGTCCAAATCAGCCCCAGCATTTT.

The chain is built from TRBV29-1 and TRBJ1-4, with TRBD1 matching 8 bases. Germline V CDR1 and CDR2: SQVTM, ANQGSEA. Trimming cost V 7 bases and J 4 bases; bases outside gene matches: 5. The CDR3 sequence is 13 residues long. This chain's CDR3 is CSAKQGVNEKLFF. The CDR3 region has the DNA TGCAGCGCTAAACAGGGGGTTAATGAAAAACTGTTTTTT. Drawing the rest from reference TRBV29-1 and TRBJ1-4, the complete variable domain is SAVISQKPSRDICQRGTSLTIQCQVDSQVTMMFWYRQQPGQSLTLIATANQGSEATYESGFVIDKFPISRPNLTFSTLTVSNMSPEDSSIYLCSAKQGVNEKLFFGSGTQLSVL.

The chain carries TRBV3-1 (or the pseudogene TRBV3-2) and TRBJ2-3; TRBD2 aligns across 11 bases. CDR1 is LGHDT, CDR2 YNNKEL, per germline (reference sequence). The CDR3 runs to 16 residues. Trimming removed 2 bases from V and 5 bases from J; junction bases left unmatched: 6. DNA for the CDR3: TGTGCCAGCAGCCAATCTACTCTAGCGGGAGGAGATACGCAGTATTTT. Translating it yields CASSQSTLAGGDTQYF.

The chain uses TRBV2 and TRBJ2-6; D is possibly TRBD2 (5 bases). This CDR3 has 15 residues. Germline V gene sequence: CDR1 SNHLY, CDR2 FYNNEI. Trimming left V 2 bases short and J 5 bases short, with 10 bases between. This chain's CDR3 is CASSERQRRANVLTF. In nucleotides, the CDR3 is TGTGCCAGCAGTGAAAGGCAGCGGAGGGCCAACGTCCTGACTTTC.

V and J are TRBV11-2 and TRBJ1-2, with 7 bases lining up with TRBD1. The V segment lost 5 bases and the J segment 4 bases; nucleotides outside the gene matches: 10. Germline CDR1 reads SGHAT; CDR2 reads FQNNGV. The length of the CDR3 is 15 residues. The CDR3 region is CASSLSRGQFYGYTF. The CDR3 region has the DNA TGTGCCAGCAGCCTATCCAGGGGACAGTTCTATGGCTACACCTTC.

V is TRBV5-1 and J is TRBJ2-5, with 14 bases identical to TRBD2. This CDR3 contains 15 residues. The V gene's germline CDR1 is SGHRS and CDR2 YFSETQ. V shed 6 bases and J 5 bases; nucleotides not matched to a gene: 6. The CDR3 DNA sequence: TGCGCCAGCAAATCGGGACTAGCGGGAGAGGAGACCCAGTACTTC. It translates to CASKSGLAGEETQYF.

The gene calls are TRBV12-5 and TRBJ2-6; possible D gene TRBD1, 6 bases. CDR1 and CDR2 from the germline V gene are LGHNT and FRNRAP. This CDR3 region has 18 residues. V lost 3 bases and J lost 0, with 15 bases in between. CDR3 in amino acids: CASGLRGFSLSGANVLTF. The CDR3 DNA follows: TGTGCTAGTGGTTTAAGGGGGTTTTCCCTCTCTGGGGCCAACGTCCTGACTTTC.

This clone showed up just a few times. J is TRBJ1-6 and V is TRBV30; TRBD1 is a possible D gene (5 bases). V was trimmed by 3 bases and J by 0 bases, leaving 12 bases between them. The CDR3 runs 16 residues. Germline CDR1 and CDR2: GTSNPN and SVGIG (reference sequence). CDR3 coding DNA: TGTGCCTGGAGCGACAGTCCTAGCTCCTATAATTCACCCCTCCACTTT. It specifies CAWSDSPSSYNSPLHF. The full variable domain, completed using reference TRBV30 and TRBJ1-6, is SQTIHQWPATLVQPVGSPLSLECTVEGTSNPNLYWYRQAAGRGLQLLFYSVGIGQISSEVPQNLSASRPQDRQFILSSKKLLLSDSGFYLCAWSDSPSSYNSPLHFGNGTRLTVT.

In DNA, the CDR3 is TGTGCCTCCGCGTTGGACAGGGGTGGTCAGCCCCAGCATTTT. Translating it yields CASALDRGGQPQHF. V usage is TRBV30 and J usage is TRBJ1-5, with 9 positions matching TRBD1. This CDR3 is built from 14 residues. Germline CDR1 is GTSNPN and CDR2 is SVGIG (reference sequence). The V segment lost 7 bases and the J segment 6 bases; nucleotides outside the gene matches: 10.

The chain links TRBV3-1 (or the pseudogene TRBV3-2) to TRBJ2-7; D may be TRBD1 (6 bases). The length of the CDR3 is 16 residues. Looked up from germline, CDR1 is LGHDT and CDR2 is YNNKEL (reference sequence). The ends were cut back, 3 bases at V and 2 bases at J, with 17 bases in the middle. The CDR3, as DNA: TGTGCCAGCAGCCAGACGGGACACATTCCTCCCTACGAGCAGTACTTC. As protein: CASSQTGHIPPYEQYF.

This clone has only one observation. The chain couples TRBV5-8 to TRBJ2-5, with a possible D match to TRBD1 (5 bases). V lost 3 bases to trimming and J lost 4 bases, with 16 bases between them. Germline lookup yields CDR1 SGHTS and CDR2 YDEGEE. The CDR3 runs to 15 residues. CDR3 region: CASSWKQGTSETQYF. In DNA, the CDR3 is TGTGCCAGCAGCTGGAAGCAGGGTACATCAGAGACCCAGTACTTC.

V and J are TRBV5-6 and TRBJ2-1, with D possibly matching TRBD2 (6 bases). The CDR3 spans 14 residues. Germline V gives CDR1 SGHDT, CDR2 YYEEEE. Trimming cost V 2 bases and J 9 bases, with 15 bases left between them. The CDR3 coding sequence is TGTGCCAGCAGCTTTAGCGGCGGGTCTCCTGAGCAGTTCTTC. Its translation: CASSFSGGSPEQFF.

In its sample, this clone was seen once. This chain uses TRBV2 with TRBJ2-1; 9 bases align to TRBD2. Germline values: CDR1 SNHLY, CDR2 FYNNEI. The CDR3 spans 15 residues. The CDR3 loop is CAVVPGLAPVDEQFF. DNA of the CDR3: TGTGCTGTAGTCCCAGGACTAGCGCCGGTGGATGAGCAGTTCTTC. Full variable domain (missing parts from reference TRBV2 and TRBJ2-1): EPEVTQTPSHQVTQMGQEVILRCVPISNHLYFYWYRQILGQKVEFLVSFYNNEISEKSEIFDDQFSVERPDGSNFTLKIRSTKLEDSAMYFCAVVPGLAPVDEQFFGPGTRLTVL.

Only one count was recorded for this clone. This chain connects TRBV20-1 to TRBJ1-2; tentative D call: TRBD1 (6 bases). Per germline, CDR1 DFQATT and CDR2 SNEGSKA (reference sequence). The length of the CDR3 is 14 residues. The germline V and J ends were trimmed by 3 bases and 0 bases, with 11 bases remaining between them. The CDR3: CSASEGQTNYGYTF. In DNA form, the CDR3 reads TGCAGTGCTAGTGAAGGACAGACTAACTATGGCTACACCTTC.